This passage covers 7 T cell receptor beta chains from one sample sequenced in a study of post-analysis software for immune sequencing data. Findings and limits, study-wide: A handful of TRBV segments were significantly more frequent in patients than in controls. TRBV5-6, TRBV5-1 and TRBV20-1 were among these segments.

cDNA libraries of TCR beta carried unique molecular identifiers. MiXCR, run by TCRdb on the PCR reads, gives a single entry per CDR3 protein. In the table there are about 560,000 distinct CDR3 sequences, about 40% of which are singletons. Antigens for these TCRs are unknown. Specimen: blood. These receptors all come from a girl aged 10 to 17 with multiple sclerosis.

The chain has TRBV20-1 and TRBJ2-1, with TRBD1 matching 12 bases. This CDR3 is 16 amino acids long. The V segment lost 7 bases and the J segment 7 bases; nucleotides outside the gene matches: 14. The germline CDR1 and CDR2 sequences are DFQATT and SNEGSKA (reference sequence). CDR3: CSVPVWGQGAKNEQFF. DNA for the CDR3: TGCAGTGTTCCCGTTTGGGGACAGGGGGCGAAGAATGAGCAGTTCTTC.

This clonotype was seen only a few times. This chain connects TRBV20-1 to TRBJ2-5; possibly TRBD1 or TRBD2 for D (5 bases each). The CDR3 extends over 14 amino acids. With 6 bases removed from V and 11 bases from J, the gap between germline ends came to 25 bases. The germline V gene has CDR1 DFQATT and CDR2 SNEGSKA (reference sequence). The chain's CDR3 is CSALRPMTRGEQYF. Here the CDR3 DNA reads TGCAGTGCCCTCAGGCCCATGACGAGGGGTGAGCAGTACTTC.

The genes are TRBV20-1 and TRBJ1-1; D is undetermined. In germline, CDR1 is DFQATT, CDR2 SNEGSKA (reference sequence). The length of the CDR3 is 14 residues. The ends were cut back, 1 base at V and 4 bases at J, with 13 bases in the middle. CDR3 loop: CSARGTERGTEAFF. The CDR3 nucleotides are TGCAGTGCTAGAGGGACCGAGCGGGGCACTGAAGCTTTCTTT.

The chain is built from TRBV4-1 and TRBJ2-3; tentative D call: TRBD2 (6 bases). Trimming took 4 bases from V and 5 from J, leaving 13 bases between them. The germline gives CDR1 MGHRA, CDR2 YSYEKL. This CDR3 comprises 14 residues. CDR3 sequence reads: CASSLIVGGDTQYF. The CDR3 DNA sequence: TGCGCCAGCAGCCTTATAGTGGGAGGAGATACGCAGTATTTT.

The rearrangement uses TRBV20-1 and TRBJ2-6; D unresolved. The CDR3 extends over 12 amino acids. The germline V gene has CDR1 DFQATT and CDR2 SNEGSKA (reference sequence). V was clipped by 2 bases and J by 7 bases, with 6 bases between them. Here the CDR3 DNA reads TGCAGTGCTAGACCTGACGCCAACGTCCTGACTTTC. This gives the protein CSARPDANVLTF.

The V call is TRBV5-1, the J call TRBJ2-5, with a tentative D call TRBD2 (5 bases). TRBJ2-7 explains the end of the DNA better; the J call may be wrong. Germline loops: CDR1 SGHRS, CDR2 YFSETQ. The CDR3 totals 16 residues. Here the CDR3 DNA reads TGCGCCAGCAGCTTGGACAGTTCCGGGGAGTTCTACGAGCAGTACTTC. Translating it yields CASSLDSSGEFYEQYF.

CDR3 in DNA: TGTGCCAGCAGCCACAAACCCAACGGGGGTGAGACCCAGTACTTC. Amino acid sequence: CASSHKPNGGETQYF. The rearrangement links TRBV7-2 to TRBJ2-7, with D possibly being TRBD2 (6 bases). The J call could be wrong; TRBJ2-5 is a better fit for the DNA end. The CDR3 consists of 15 residues. The germline gives CDR1 SGHTA, CDR2 FQGNSA.